These 15 T cell receptor beta chains came from one sample sequenced in a study of OX40 agonist ivuxolimab in advanced cancers. TCRdb's table, derived via immunoSEQ multiplex PCR, lists solely in-frame clones and lacks some. The profile shows about 77,000 clones, roughly 88% of them singletons. The sample consisted of CD4+ or CD8+ T cells sorted from blood, taken in a trial of the OX40 agonist ivuxolimab. The receptors come from an adult with an advanced solid tumor such as melanoma, head and neck, liver or kidney cancer.

The CDR3 sequence is CASSPGLAGGIETQYF. The CDR3 DNA follows: TGTGCCAGTAGTCCGGGACTAGCGGGGGGGATAGAGACCCAGTACTTC. V is TRBV19 and J is TRBJ2-5, with 16 bases matching TRBD2. The J segment lost 4 bases and the V segment lost 5 bases, leaving 4 bases of the junction unmatched. Germline CDR1 is LNHDA and CDR2 is SQIVND (reference sequence). CDR3 length equals 16 residues. The variable domain in full, completed from reference TRBV19 and TRBJ2-5, reads DGGITQSPKYLFRKEGQNVTLSCEQNLNHDAMYWYRQDPGQGLRLIYYSQIVNDFQKGDIAEGYSVSREKKESFPLTVTSAQKNPTAFYLCASSPGLAGGIETQYFGPGTRLLVL.

This sequence joins TRBV6-6 and TRBJ1-1, with D unclear. Germline V gene data show CDR1 as MNHNY and CDR2 as SVGAGI (reference sequence). There are 14 residues in the CDR3. Trimming cost V 2 bases and J 1 base, with 8 bases left between them. The DNA for the CDR3 is TGTGCCAGCAGTTACGGGCAGTCGAACACTGAAGCTTTCTTT. This translates into CASSYGQSNTEAFF.

The chain employs TRBV5-1 and TRBJ1-5; no firm D call. The V end was cut by 0 bases, the J end by 8 bases, with 9 bases between. Germline V gene lookup returns CDR1 SGHRS and CDR2 YFSETQ. This CDR3 is 13 amino acids long. Here the CDR3 DNA reads TGCGCCAGCAGCTTGGAAGGGCATGAGCCCCAGCATTTT. It translates to CASSLEGHEPQHF.

This chain links TRBV25-1 with TRBJ2-1, with D possibly being TRBD2 (6 bases). The V and J ends lost 9 bases and 3 bases respectively, with 9 bases between them. The CDR3 totals 12 residues. Germline V gene data show CDR1 as MGHDK and CDR2 as SYGVNS. The CDR3 coding sequence is TGTGCCAGTTCGGGGGTCTACAATGAGCAGTTCTTC. Protein sequence: CASSGVYNEQFF. Complete variable domain (other parts from reference TRBV25-1 and TRBJ2-1): EADIYQTPRYLVIGTGKKITLECSQTMGHDKMYWYQQDPGMELHLIHYSYGVNSTEKGDLSSESTVSRIRTEHFPLTLESARPSHTSQYLCASSGVYNEQFFGPGTRLTVL.

This clone is a singleton in its sample. This chain links TRBV4-1 with TRBJ1-3, with D possibly matching TRBD1 (5 bases). Germline V lookup: CDR1 MGHRA, CDR2 YSYEKL. V lost 8 bases and J lost 0, with 11 bases in between. The CDR3 runs to 14 residues. CDR3 loop: CASGAFVSGNTIYF. The CDR3 DNA follows: TGCGCCAGCGGGGCCTTCGTCTCTGGAAACACCATATATTTT.

The chain carries TRBV10-3 and TRBJ2-5; no definite D call. The assigned J gene may be wrong: the sequence end matches TRBJ2-7 better. The CDR3 extends over 13 amino acids. Germline V gives CDR1 ENHRY, CDR2 SYGVKD. This CDR3 is CAISVGFRSEQYF. CDR3 nucleotides: TGTGCCATCAGTGTGGGATTCAGGAGCGAGCAGTACTTC.

V gene TRBV7-8 combines with J gene TRBJ2-3, with D unresolved. This CDR3 is 14 amino acids long. Per germline, CDR1 SGHVS and CDR2 FQNEAQ. The V gene lost 5 bases and the J gene lost 5 bases, with 14 bases spanning the gap. The CDR3 spells CASSRSIFVDTQYF. The CDR3 nucleotides read TGTGCCAGCAGCCGATCCATTTTCGTAGATACGCAGTATTTT.

The gene calls are TRBV7-6 and TRBJ2-7; 13 positions match TRBD2. Germline V gene sequence: CDR1 SGHVS, CDR2 FNYEAQ. The CDR3 runs 17 residues. Trimming at V came to 1 base and at J to 5 bases, leaving 8 bases not matched to a gene. This CDR3 is CASSLGIGTSGINEQYF. Written as DNA, the CDR3 is TGTGCCAGCAGCTTAGGAATAGGGACTAGCGGGATCAACGAGCAGTACTTC. The entire variable domain, with the rest obtained from reference TRBV7-6 and TRBJ2-7, is as follows: GAGVSQSPRYKVTKRGQDVALRCDPISGHVSLYWYRQALGQGPEFLTYFNYEAQQDKSGLPNDRFSAERPEGSISTLTIQRTEQRDSAMYRCASSLGIGTSGINEQYFGPGTRLTVT.

This chain uses TRBV11-3 with TRBJ2-5; possibly TRBD2 for D (6 bases). Trimming stripped 3 bases from V and 3 bases from J, with 14 bases between. The CDR3 is 15 amino acids. In germline, CDR1 is SGHNT, CDR2 YENEEA. The CDR3 loop is CASSLDSGVKETQYF. DNA for the CDR3: TGTGCCAGCAGCTTGGATTCGGGGGTAAAAGAGACCCAGTACTTC. Supplemented by reference TRBV11-3 and TRBJ2-5, the full variable domain reads EAGVVQSPRYKIIEKKQPVAFWCNPISGHNTLYWYLQNLGQGPELLIRYENEEAVDDSQLPKDRFSAERLKGVDSTLKIQPAELGDSAVYLCASSLDSGVKETQYFGPGTRLLVL.

The chain combines TRBV5-1 with TRBJ2-1; D is perhaps TRBD1 (5 bases). The CDR3 loop spans 16 amino acids. Trimming pared 2 bases from V and 5 bases from J, leaving 17 bases between. Germline V lookup: CDR1 SGHRS, CDR2 YFSETQ. CDR3 sequence (DNA): TGCGCCAGCAGCTTTCTGGCCCTAGGGGTCGACAATGAGCAGTTCTTC. Protein sequence: CASSFLALGVDNEQFF. Looking up the rest from reference TRBV5-1 and TRBJ2-1 gives the full variable domain: KAGVTQTPRYLIKTRGQQVTLSCSPISGHRSVSWYQQTPGQGLQFLFEYFSETQRNKGNFPGRFSGRQFSNSRSEMNVSTLELGDSALYLCASSFLALGVDNEQFFGPGTRLTVL.

The J gene is TRBJ1-5, the V gene TRBV28; 7 bases are a match to TRBD1. CDR1 is MDHEN, CDR2 SYDVKM, per germline. The CDR3 is made up of 14 amino acids. With 7 bases clipped from V and 6 bases from J, the junction kept 9 bases outside the gene matches. The CDR3: CASTQGGTGQPQHF. In nucleotides, the CDR3 is TGTGCCAGCACCCAGGGGGGGACGGGTCAGCCCCAGCATTTT. The full variable domain, its missing parts supplied by reference TRBV28 and TRBJ1-5, is DVKVTQSSRYLVKRTGEKVFLECVQDMDHENMFWYRQDPGLGLRLIYFSYDVKMKEKGDIPEGYSVSREKKERFSLILESASTNQTSMYLCASTQGGTGQPQHFGDGTRLSIL.

The chain has TRBV30 and TRBJ1-3; no reliable D call. This CDR3 has 14 amino acids. V gave up 0 bases and J gave up 4 bases, with 10 bases separating them. CDR1 and CDR2 from the germline V gene are GTSNPN and SVGIG (reference sequence). CDR3 residues: CAWSVAIRGNTIYF. DNA of the CDR3: TGTGCCTGGAGTGTAGCTATACGAGGAAACACCATATATTTT.

This rearrangement joins TRBV5-1 to TRBJ2-2; the D is unclear. Trimming took off 0 bases at V and 8 bases at J, with 8 bases between the two ends. CDR3 length: 13 residues. The germline CDR1 and CDR2 sequences are SGHRS and YFSETQ. The CDR3 reads CASSLEGRGELFF. The CDR3 region has the DNA TGCGCCAGCAGCTTGGAGGGTAGGGGGGAGCTGTTTTTT.

The CDR3 bases are TGTGCCAGCAGCCCCGACTACACCGGGGAGCTGTTTTTT. As protein: CASSPDYTGELFF. This sequence joins TRBV5-6 and TRBJ2-2; the D is unclear. This CDR3 has 13 amino acids. Between the trimmed V and J ends, which lost 4 bases and 3 bases, there was a span of 7 bases. In germline, CDR1 is SGHDT, CDR2 YYEEEE. Together with reference TRBV5-6 and TRBJ2-2, the CDR3 gives the full variable domain: DAGVTQSPTHLIKTRGQQVTLRCSPKSGHDTVSWYQQALGQGPQFIFQYYEEEERQRGNFPDRFSGHQFPNYSSELNVNALLLGDSALYLCASSPDYTGELFFGEGSRLTVL.

The rearrangement uses TRBV5-1 and TRBJ1-3; 8 positions agree with TRBD1. V lost 4 bases to trimming and J lost 0 bases; unmatched junction nucleotides: 6. The CDR3 runs to 16 residues. Germline CDR1 is SGHRS and CDR2 is YFSETQ. As DNA, the CDR3 is TGCGCCAGCAGCCGTACAGGGGGGTTCTCTGGAAACACCATATATTTT. Protein product: CASSRTGGFSGNTIYF. The complete variable domain, with remaining parts taken from reference TRBV5-1 and TRBJ1-3, reads KAGVTQTPRYLIKTRGQQVTLSCSPISGHRSVSWYQQTPGQGLQFLFEYFSETQRNKGNFPGRFSGRQFSNSRSEMNVSTLELGDSALYLCASSRTGGFSGNTIYFGEGSWLTVV.